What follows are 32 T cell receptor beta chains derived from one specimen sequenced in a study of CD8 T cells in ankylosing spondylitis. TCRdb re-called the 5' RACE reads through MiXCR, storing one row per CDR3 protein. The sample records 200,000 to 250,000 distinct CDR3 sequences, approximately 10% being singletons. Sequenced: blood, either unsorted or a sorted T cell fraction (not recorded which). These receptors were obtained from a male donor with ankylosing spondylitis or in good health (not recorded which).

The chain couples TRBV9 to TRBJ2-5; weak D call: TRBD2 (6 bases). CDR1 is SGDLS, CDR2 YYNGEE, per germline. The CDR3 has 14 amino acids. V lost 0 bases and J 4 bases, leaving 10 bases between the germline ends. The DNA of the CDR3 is TGTGCCAGCAGCGTAGTGGACGGGAGAGAGACCCAGTACTTC. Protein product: CASSVVDGRETQYF.

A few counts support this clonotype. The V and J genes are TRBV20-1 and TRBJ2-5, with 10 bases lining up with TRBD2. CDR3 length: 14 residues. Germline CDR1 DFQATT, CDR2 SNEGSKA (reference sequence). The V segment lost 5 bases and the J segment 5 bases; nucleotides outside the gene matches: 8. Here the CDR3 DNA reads TGCAGTGCTCTCCCCGCTAGCGGGGGCGAGACCCAGTACTTC. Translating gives CSALPASGGETQYF.

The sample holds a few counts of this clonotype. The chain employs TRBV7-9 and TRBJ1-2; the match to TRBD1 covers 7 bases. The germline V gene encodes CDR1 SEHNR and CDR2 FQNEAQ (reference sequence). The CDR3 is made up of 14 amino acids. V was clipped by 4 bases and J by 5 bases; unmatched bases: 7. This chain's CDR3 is CASSSTGARYGYTF. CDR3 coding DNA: TGTGCCAGCAGCTCCACAGGGGCCCGTTATGGCTACACCTTC. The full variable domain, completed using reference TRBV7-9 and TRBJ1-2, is DTGVSQNPRHKITKRGQNVTFRCDPISEHNRLYWYRQTLGQGPEFLTYFQNEAQLEKSRLLSDRFSAERPKGSFSTLEIQRTEQGDSAMYLCASSSTGARYGYTFGSGTRLTVV.

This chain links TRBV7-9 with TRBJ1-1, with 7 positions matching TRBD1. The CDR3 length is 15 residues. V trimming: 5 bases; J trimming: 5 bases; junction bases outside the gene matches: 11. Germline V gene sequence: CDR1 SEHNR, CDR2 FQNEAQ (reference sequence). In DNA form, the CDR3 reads TGTGCCAGCAGCCCGAGTGTAGGGGGCCTAACTGAAGCTTTCTTT. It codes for CASSPSVGGLTEAFF.

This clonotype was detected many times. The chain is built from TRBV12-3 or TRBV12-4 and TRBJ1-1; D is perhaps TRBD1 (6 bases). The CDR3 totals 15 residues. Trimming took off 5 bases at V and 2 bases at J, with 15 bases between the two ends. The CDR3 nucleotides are TGTGCCAGCAGTGGAACCGGGACACTCAACACTGAAGCTTTCTTT. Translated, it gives CASSGTGTLNTEAFF.

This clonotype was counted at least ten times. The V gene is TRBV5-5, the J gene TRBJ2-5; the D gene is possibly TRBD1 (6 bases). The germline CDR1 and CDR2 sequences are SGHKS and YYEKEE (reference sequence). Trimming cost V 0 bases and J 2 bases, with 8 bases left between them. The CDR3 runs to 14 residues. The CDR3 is CASSLAGDQETQYF. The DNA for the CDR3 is TGTGCCAGCAGCTTGGCAGGGGATCAAGAGACCCAGTACTTC.

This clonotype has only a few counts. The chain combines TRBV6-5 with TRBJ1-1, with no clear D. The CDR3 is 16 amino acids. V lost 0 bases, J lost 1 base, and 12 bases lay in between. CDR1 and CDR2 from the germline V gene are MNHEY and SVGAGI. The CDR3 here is CASSYSPTLGNTEAFF. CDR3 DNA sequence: TGTGCCAGCAGTTACTCTCCCACGTTGGGGAACACTGAAGCTTTCTTT.

The CDR3 loop is CASSSPDGTRNQPQHF. The DNA of the CDR3 is TGTGCCAGCAGCTCGCCCGACGGAACCCGCAATCAGCCCCAGCATTTT. The chain combines TRBV5-6 with TRBJ1-5; D is unresolved. Germline CDR1 and CDR2: SGHDT and YYEEEE. The ends were cut back, 3 bases at V and 2 bases at J, with 15 bases in the middle. CDR3 length: 16 residues.

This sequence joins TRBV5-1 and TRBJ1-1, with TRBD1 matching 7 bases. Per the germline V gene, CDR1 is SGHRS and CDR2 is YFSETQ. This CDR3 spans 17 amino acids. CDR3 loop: CASSPPAGGSRGTEAFF. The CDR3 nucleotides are TGCGCGAGCTCCCCCCCGGCAGGGGGTTCCCGCGGCACTGAAGCTTTCTTT.

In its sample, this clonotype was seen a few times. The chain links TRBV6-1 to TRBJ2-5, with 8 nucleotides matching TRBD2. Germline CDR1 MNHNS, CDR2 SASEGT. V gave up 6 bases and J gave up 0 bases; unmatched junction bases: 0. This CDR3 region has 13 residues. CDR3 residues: CASRGLDQETQYF. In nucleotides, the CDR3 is TGTGCCAGCAGGGGACTAGACCAAGAGACCCAGTACTTC.

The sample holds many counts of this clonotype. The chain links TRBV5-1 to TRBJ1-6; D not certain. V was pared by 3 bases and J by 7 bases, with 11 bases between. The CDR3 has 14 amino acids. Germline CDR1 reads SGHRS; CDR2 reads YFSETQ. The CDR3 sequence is CASSSTGGNSPLHF. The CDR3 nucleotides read TGCGCCAGCAGCTCCACCGGAGGAAATTCACCCCTCCACTTT.

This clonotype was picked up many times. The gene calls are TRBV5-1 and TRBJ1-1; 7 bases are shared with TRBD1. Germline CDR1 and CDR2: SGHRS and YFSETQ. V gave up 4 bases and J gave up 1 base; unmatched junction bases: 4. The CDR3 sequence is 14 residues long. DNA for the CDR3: TGCGCCAGCAGCACGACAGGGAGGAACACTGAAGCTTTCTTT. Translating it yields CASSTTGRNTEAFF.

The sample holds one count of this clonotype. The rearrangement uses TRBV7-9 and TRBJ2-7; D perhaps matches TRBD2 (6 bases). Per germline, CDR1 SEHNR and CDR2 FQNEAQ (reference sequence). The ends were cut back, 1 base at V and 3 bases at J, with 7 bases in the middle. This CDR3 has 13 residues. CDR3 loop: CASSLGRDYEQYF. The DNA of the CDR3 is TGTGCCAGCAGCTTAGGGCGGGACTACGAGCAGTACTTC.

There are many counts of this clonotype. The CDR3 here is CASSLVPENEKLFF. CDR3 DNA: TGTGCCAGCAGCTTAGTACCGGAAAATGAAAAACTGTTTTTT. The gene calls are TRBV7-2 and TRBJ1-4; no clear D gene. The CDR3 length is 14 residues. Germline lookup yields CDR1 SGHTA and CDR2 FQGNSA. Deletions cut 1 base from V and 5 bases from J, with 8 bases between. Based on the CDR3 plus reference TRBV7-2 and TRBJ1-4, the full variable domain is GAGVSQSPSNKVTEKGKDVELRCDPISGHTALYWYRQSLGQGLEFLIYFQGNSAPDKSGLPSDRFSAERTGGSVSTLTIQRTQQEDSAVYLCASSLVPENEKLFFGSGTQLSVL.

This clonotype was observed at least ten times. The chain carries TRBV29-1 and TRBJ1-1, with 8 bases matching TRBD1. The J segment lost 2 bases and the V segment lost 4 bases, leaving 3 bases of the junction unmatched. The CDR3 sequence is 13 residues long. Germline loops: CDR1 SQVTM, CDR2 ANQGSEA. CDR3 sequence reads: CSVADRGNTEAFF. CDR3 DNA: TGCAGCGTTGCCGACAGGGGAAACACTGAAGCTTTCTTT.

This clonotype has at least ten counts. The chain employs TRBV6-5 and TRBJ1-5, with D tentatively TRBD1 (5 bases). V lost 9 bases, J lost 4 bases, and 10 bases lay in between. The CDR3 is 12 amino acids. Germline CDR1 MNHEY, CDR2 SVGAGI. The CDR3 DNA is TGTGCCAGAGGGGTGCCTAATCAGCCCCAGCATTTT. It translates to CARGVPNQPQHF.

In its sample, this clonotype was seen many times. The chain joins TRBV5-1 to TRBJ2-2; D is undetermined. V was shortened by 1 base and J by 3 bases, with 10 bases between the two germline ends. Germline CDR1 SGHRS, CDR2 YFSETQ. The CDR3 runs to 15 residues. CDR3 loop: CASSLPRPDTGELFF. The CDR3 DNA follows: TGCGCCAGCAGCTTGCCCCGGCCGGACACCGGGGAGCTGTTTTTT. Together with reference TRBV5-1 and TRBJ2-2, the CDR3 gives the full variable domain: KAGVTQTPRYLIKTRGQQVTLSCSPISGHRSVSWYQQTPGQGLQFLFEYFSETQRNKGNFPGRFSGRQFSNSRSEMNVSTLELGDSALYLCASSLPRPDTGELFFGEGSRLTVL.

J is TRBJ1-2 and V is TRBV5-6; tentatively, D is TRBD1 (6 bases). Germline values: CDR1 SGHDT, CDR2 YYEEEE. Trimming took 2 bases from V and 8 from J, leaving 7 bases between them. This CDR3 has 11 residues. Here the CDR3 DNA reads TGTGCCAGCAGCTTCGGACAGGGCTACACCTTC. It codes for CASSFGQGYTF.

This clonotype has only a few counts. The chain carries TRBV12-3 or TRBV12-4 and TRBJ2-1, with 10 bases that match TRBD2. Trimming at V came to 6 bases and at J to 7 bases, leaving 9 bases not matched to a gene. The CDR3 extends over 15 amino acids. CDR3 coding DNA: TGTGCCAGCAGCTATAGCGGGGGGCTACCAAATGAGCAGTTCTTC. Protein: CASSYSGGLPNEQFF.

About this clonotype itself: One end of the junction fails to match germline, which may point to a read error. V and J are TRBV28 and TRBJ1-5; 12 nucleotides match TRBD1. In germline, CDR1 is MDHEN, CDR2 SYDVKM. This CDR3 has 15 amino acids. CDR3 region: CASRGQGALNHPQHF. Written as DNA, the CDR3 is TGTGCCAGCAGGGGACAGGGGGCACTCAATCATCCCCAGCATTTT. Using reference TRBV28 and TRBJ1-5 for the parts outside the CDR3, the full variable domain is DVKVTQSSRYLVKRTGEKVFLECVQDMDHENMFWYRQDPGLGLRLIYFSYDVKMKEKGDIPEGYSVSREKKERFSLILESASTNQTSMYLCASRGQGALNHPQHFGDGTRLSIL.

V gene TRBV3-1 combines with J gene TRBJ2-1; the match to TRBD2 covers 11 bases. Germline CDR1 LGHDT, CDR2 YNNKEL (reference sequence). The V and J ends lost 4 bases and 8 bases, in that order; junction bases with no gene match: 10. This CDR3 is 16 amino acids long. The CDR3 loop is CASSPGIAGGVHEQFF. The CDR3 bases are TGTGCCAGCAGCCCCGGGATAGCGGGGGGGGTACATGAGCAGTTCTTC.

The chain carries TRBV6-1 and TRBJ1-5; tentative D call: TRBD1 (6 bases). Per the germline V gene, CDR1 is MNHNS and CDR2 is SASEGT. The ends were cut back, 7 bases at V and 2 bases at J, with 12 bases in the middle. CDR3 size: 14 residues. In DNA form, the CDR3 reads TGTGCCAGCATTGGATCAGGGGGCAATCAGCCCCAGCATTTT. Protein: CASIGSGGNQPQHF.

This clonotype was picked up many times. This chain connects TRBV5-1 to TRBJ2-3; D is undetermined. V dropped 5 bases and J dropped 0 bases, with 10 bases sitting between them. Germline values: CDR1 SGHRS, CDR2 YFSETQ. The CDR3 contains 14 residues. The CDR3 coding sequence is TGCGCCAGCAGGCCCGTTACTAGCACAGATACGCAGTATTTT. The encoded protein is CASRPVTSTDTQYF.

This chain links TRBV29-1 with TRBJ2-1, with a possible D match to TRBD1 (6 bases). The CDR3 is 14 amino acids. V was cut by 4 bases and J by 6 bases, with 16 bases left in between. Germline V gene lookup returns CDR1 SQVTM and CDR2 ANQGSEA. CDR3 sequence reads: CSVVTGSTGNEQFF. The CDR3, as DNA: TGCAGCGTTGTAACAGGGAGTACAGGCAATGAGCAGTTCTTC.

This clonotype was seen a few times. CDR3 in amino acids: CATSRDQGGYRNQPQHF. The CDR3 coding sequence is TGTGCCACCAGCAGAGATCAAGGGGGGTATCGCAATCAGCCCCAGCATTTT. The gene calls are TRBV15 and TRBJ1-5, with D perhaps matching TRBD1 (6 bases). V was clipped by 0 bases and J by 2 bases, with 14 bases between them. The CDR3 runs 17 residues. CDR1 LNHNV and CDR2 YYDKDF come from the germline V gene (reference sequence).

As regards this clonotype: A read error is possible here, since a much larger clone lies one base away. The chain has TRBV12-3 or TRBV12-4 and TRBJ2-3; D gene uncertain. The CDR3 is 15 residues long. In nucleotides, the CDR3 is TGTGCCACCAGTTTACCCCGCGGCCCCGCAGATACGCAGTATTTT. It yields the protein CATSLPRGPADTQYF.

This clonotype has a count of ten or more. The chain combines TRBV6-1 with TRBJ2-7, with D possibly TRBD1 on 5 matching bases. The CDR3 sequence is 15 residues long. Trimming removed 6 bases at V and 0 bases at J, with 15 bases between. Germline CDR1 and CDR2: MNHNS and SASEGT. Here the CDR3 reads CASRDTGVSSYEQYF. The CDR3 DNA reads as TGTGCCAGCAGAGACACAGGAGTCAGCTCCTACGAGCAGTACTTC.

The CDR3 sequence is CASSRGTSGGANEQFF. Here the CDR3 DNA reads TGCGCCAGCAGCCGCGGGACTAGCGGGGGGGCCAATGAGCAGTTCTTC. The V call is TRBV5-1, the J call TRBJ2-1, with 16 bases matching TRBD2. The germline V gene has CDR1 SGHRS and CDR2 YFSETQ. The CDR3 sequence is 16 residues long. V lost 4 bases, J lost 6 bases, and 4 bases stayed unmatched.

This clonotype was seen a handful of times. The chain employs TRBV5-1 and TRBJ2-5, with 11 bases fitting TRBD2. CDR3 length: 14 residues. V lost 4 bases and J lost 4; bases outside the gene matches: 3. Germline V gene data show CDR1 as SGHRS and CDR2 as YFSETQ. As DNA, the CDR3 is TGCGCCAGCAGCCCCGGGACTAGCGGAGAGACCCAGTACTTC. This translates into CASSPGTSGETQYF. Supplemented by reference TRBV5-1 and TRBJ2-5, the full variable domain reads KAGVTQTPRYLIKTRGQQVTLSCSPISGHRSVSWYQQTPGQGLQFLFEYFSETQRNKGNFPGRFSGRQFSNSRSEMNVSTLELGDSALYLCASSPGTSGETQYFGPGTRLLVL.

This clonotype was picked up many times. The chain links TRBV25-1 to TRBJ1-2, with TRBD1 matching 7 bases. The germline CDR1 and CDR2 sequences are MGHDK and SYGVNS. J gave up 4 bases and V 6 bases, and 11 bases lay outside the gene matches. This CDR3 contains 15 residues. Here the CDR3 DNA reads TGTGCCAGCAGCCTCTCCAACGACAGGGCCTATGGCTACACCTTC. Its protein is CASSLSNDRAYGYTF.

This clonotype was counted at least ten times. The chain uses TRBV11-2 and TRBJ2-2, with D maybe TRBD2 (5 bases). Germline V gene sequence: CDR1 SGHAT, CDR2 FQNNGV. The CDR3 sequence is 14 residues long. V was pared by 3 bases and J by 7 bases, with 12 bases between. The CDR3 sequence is CASSFRTGIGELFF. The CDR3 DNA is TGTGCCAGCAGCTTTCGGACTGGAATCGGGGAGCTGTTTTTT.

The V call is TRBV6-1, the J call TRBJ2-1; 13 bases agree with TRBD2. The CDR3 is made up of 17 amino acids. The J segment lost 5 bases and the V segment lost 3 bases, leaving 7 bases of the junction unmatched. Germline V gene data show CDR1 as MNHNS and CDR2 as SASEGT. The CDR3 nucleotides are TGTGCCAGCAGTGACCCACTAGCGGGGGGGTTTGACAATGAGCAGTTCTTC. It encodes CASSDPLAGGFDNEQFF.